Listed here are 7 T cell receptor beta chains from one sample, sequenced in a study of blood T cell repertoires in COVID-19. The method was immunoSEQ multiplex PCR; TCRdb's version includes in-frame clones alone and lacks a portion of them. The sample holds around 130,000 clones, around four fifths seen once. Sequencing was done on a sample of peripheral blood. These receptors originate from a man at least 80 years old with acute or convalescent COVID-19.

The chain has TRBV7-2 and TRBJ1-1; D might be TRBD1 (5 bases). The germline V gene has CDR1 SGHTA and CDR2 FQGNSA. Trimming stripped 1 base from V and 6 bases from J, with 6 bases between. The CDR3 length is 12 residues. CDR3 sequence: CASSLGRAEAFF. The CDR3 DNA is TGTGCCAGCAGCTTAGGCAGGGCTGAAGCTTTCTTT. The entire variable domain, with the rest obtained from reference TRBV7-2 and TRBJ1-1, is as follows: GAGVSQSPSNKVTEKGKDVELRCDPISGHTALYWYRQSLGQGLEFLIYFQGNSAPDKSGLPSDRFSAERTGGSVSTLTIQRTQQEDSAVYLCASSLGRAEAFFGQGTRLTVV.

Written as DNA, the CDR3 is TGTGCCAGCTCACCCAACCAAGAGACCCAGTACTTC. Its protein product is CASSPNQETQYF. The rearrangement uses TRBV18 and TRBJ2-5; D is ambiguous. Trimming cost V 3 bases and J 0 bases, with 2 bases left between them. The CDR3 has 12 residues. Germline CDR1 reads KGHSH; CDR2 reads LQKENI. The full variable domain, completed using reference TRBV18 and TRBJ2-5, is NAGVMQNPRHLVRRRGQEARLRCSPMKGHSHVYWYRQLPEEGLKFMVYLQKENIIDESGMPKERFSAEFPKEGPSILRIQQVVRGDSAAYFCASSPNQETQYFGPGTRLLVL.

The V and J genes are TRBV5-1 and TRBJ2-7, with TRBD1 matching over 9 bases. The CDR3 has 14 residues. J lost 3 bases, V lost 4 bases, and 5 bases had no gene match. Per germline, CDR1 SGHRS and CDR2 YFSETQ. The chain's CDR3 is CASSPGQGVYEQYF. The CDR3 DNA is TGCGCCAGCAGCCCGGGACAGGGTGTCTACGAGCAGTACTTC.

This chain links TRBV2 with TRBJ1-6; 11 nucleotides align to TRBD1. Losses at the gene ends were 6 bases for V and 7 bases for J; bases not matched to a gene: 8. Germline assignment: CDR1 SNHLY and CDR2 FYNNEI. This CDR3 has 16 amino acids. CDR3 sequence reads: CASRPDRGQRNSPLHF. In DNA form, the CDR3 reads TGTGCCAGCAGACCGGACAGGGGGCAGAGGAATTCACCCCTCCACTTT.

The rearrangement uses TRBV12-3 or TRBV12-4 and TRBJ2-7, with a possible D match to TRBD1 (6 bases). CDR3 length: 13 residues. The V end was cut by 4 bases, the J end by 3 bases, with 10 bases between. CDR3 bases: TGTGCCAGCAGTTGGGACACCATCTACGAGCAGTACTTC. Protein: CASSWDTIYEQYF.

The chain recombines TRBV2 with TRBJ2-7; D not resolved. Germline assignment: CDR1 SNHLY and CDR2 FYNNEI. The ends were cut back, 0 bases at V and 3 bases at J, with 3 bases in the middle. There are 12 residues in the CDR3. CDR3 sequence: CASSEAGYEQYF. CDR3 nucleotide sequence: TGTGCCAGCAGTGAAGCCGGCTACGAGCAGTACTTC.

V usage is TRBV3-1 (or the pseudogene TRBV3-2) and J usage is TRBJ1-4; D gene ambiguous. Germline V gene data show CDR1 as LGHDT and CDR2 as YNNKEL (reference sequence). The CDR3 is 16 amino acids. Trimming stripped 3 bases from V and 6 bases from J, with 17 bases between. CDR3 protein: CASSQPGRARDEKLFF. DNA for the CDR3: TGTGCCAGCAGCCAGCCTGGGCGGGCGAGAGATGAAAAACTGTTTTTT.